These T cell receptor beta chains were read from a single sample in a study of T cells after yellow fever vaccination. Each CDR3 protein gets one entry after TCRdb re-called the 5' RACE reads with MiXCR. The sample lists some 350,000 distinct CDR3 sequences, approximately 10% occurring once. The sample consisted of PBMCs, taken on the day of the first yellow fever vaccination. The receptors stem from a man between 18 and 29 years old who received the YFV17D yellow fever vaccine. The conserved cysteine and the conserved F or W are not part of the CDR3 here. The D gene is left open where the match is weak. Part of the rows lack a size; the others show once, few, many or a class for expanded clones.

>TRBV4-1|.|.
ASSHLYEKLF
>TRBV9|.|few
ASSPTGEPGGYT
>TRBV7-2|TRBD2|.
ASSRGLRETQY
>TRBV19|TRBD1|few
ASSGQGGEQF
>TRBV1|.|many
TSSVGTSGGQTDTQY
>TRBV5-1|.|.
ASSQPGTNEKLF
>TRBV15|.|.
ATSRDFPGYSNQPQH
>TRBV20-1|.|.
SASPGGTEAF
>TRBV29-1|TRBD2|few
SGGLDTAGELF
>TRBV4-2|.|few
ASSQEGPNQPQH
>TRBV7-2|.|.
ASSSRGGNYGYT
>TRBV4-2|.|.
ASSQDKAHEQF
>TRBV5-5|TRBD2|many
ASSLYSGGETQY
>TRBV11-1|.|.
ASSLVYWGASTTQETQY
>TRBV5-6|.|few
ASSLTAGARGYT
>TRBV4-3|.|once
ASSQLENEKLF
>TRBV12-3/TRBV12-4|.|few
ATPGNSGNTIY
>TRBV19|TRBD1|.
ASSADRGETQY
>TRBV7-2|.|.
ASSLRQLANTGELF
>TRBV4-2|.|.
ASSRSYAEGTPYEQY
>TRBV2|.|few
ASSVRVGQETQY
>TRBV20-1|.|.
SARAMHEKLF
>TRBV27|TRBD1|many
ASSLSTGAPEAF
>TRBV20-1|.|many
SARDPFRKVDEQF
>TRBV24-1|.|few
ATSDFPDGSYNEQF
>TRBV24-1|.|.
ATSGRTSNQPQH
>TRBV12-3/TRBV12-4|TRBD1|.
ASSNSGTGRNEQF
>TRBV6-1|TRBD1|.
ASRGDRGRPSDEQF
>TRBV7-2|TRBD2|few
ASSLSRSGGVRGEQF
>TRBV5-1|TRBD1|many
ASSFGTASTDTQY
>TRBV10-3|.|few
AISESRRISTDTQY
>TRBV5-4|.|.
ASSLVGSRYTEAF
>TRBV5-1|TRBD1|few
ASSSGRGSDTQY
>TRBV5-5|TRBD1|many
ASSLVQGAGTEAF
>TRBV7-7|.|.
ASSAGGGAFETQY